This TCR beta chain was sequenced in a study of shared clonotypes between healthy human individuals (dated by TCRdb to about 2020). With respect to the entire study: The cohort comprised two women and three men aged 18 to 49 years. Per donor, three plates each were used for CD4 naive and CD4 memory, two for CD8 naive, and one for CD8 memory. Different laboratories and diverse techniques were used to prepare libraries and sequence TCR repertoires, to increase sequencing depth and limit assay-specific biases. To estimate repertoire size and how much clonotype sharing occurs between individuals, the study deeply sequenced the blood TCR repertoires of roughly 5 healthy adults. Per donor, leukapheresis produced somewhere between about 0.9 and 10 billion PBMCs.

CD8 naive samples were CD45RO-negative cells positively selected for CCR7, giving a CD45RA+CCR7+ population that excluded TemRA cells. The donors were healthy, HIV-negative adults who had no recently reported acute infections or vaccinations. Every donor was a Caucasian adult living in Nashville, Tennessee, USA. After blood collection by leukapheresis, PBMCs were isolated using Ficoll-Histopaque density gradient centrifugation and then cryopreserved in the vapor phase of liquid nitrogen. Analytical flow cytometry was used to check the purity and quantity of every magnetically sorted T cell population. Genomic DNA was isolated from every sorted fraction and measured by UV absorbance on a Nanodrop 2000c. For this clone: The target of this receptor is not known. Per-nucleotide qualities are absent, and no much larger clonotype sits a single base away.

TCR CDR3 regions were amplified from genomic DNA by multiplex PCR using the deep immunoSEQ assay. Extracted genomic DNA from each cell subset was spread evenly across all wells of several immunoSEQ 96-well plates, with each plate serving as a replicate. Each replicate PCR for sorted subsets received about 0.2 ug genomic DNA, equal to roughly 30,000 T cell genomes. Purified libraries were quantified with a Qubit 3.0 fluorometer, sized on a Bioanalyzer 2100, and re-quantified with the KAPA Library Quantification kit. A separate single-read 150-cycle Illumina NextSeq 550 flow cell was used to sequence each immunoSEQ 96-well plate. As for the original processing: Because only junctional sequences without quality scores were contained in the immunoSEQ output, filtering matching that applied to full-length reads could not be performed. To assign V/J genes and CDR3, sequences were annotated using PyIR, a Python wrapper for IgBLAST v1.9, with IMGT germline references. Reads with weak V/J assignments (E-value above 1e-6), missing CDR3, stop codons, out-of-frame junctions, or ambiguous translated residues were removed. A V3J clonotype was defined by an identical inferred V gene, J gene, and CDR3 amino acid sequence. The percentage overlap between two repertoires was calculated by dividing the number of shared unique clonotypes by the size of the smaller repertoire. RTK rarefaction, the Chao1 estimator, and Recon v2.1 estimates of unobserved clonotypes were used to assess repertoire richness. For all TCRbeta clonotypes obtained by the gDNA method from several donors, generation probabilities were computed with OLGA. TCRdb re-hosts the immuneACCESS table, in-frame sequences only. Its copies lack some clones; in the studies checked, an unresolved V gene accounts for under half of them, and the cause for the rest is not known. V and J calls and clone size are given by that table; D and trimming were obtained from the DNA. For this sample the table gives 1.5 million to 2.5 million clones, of which about 95% were detected only once. The ten largest clonotypes hold more than 0.95% of the sample.

Overall study outcomes, separate from this receptor: The genetic and exposure-history diversity represented was limited by the small number of donors. Sampling was restricted to blood, and TCR repertoires in tissue are likely to differ from TCR repertoires in blood. Rarefaction of sorted-subset datasets indicated incomplete sequencing despite the large sequencing depth. Sharing across four donors was observed for about 4.8% of naive CD4, over 3% of naive CD8, about 2.3% of memory CD4, and about 0.39% of memory CD8 clonotypes. Clonotypes shared by all four sorted-subset donors showed higher generation probabilities than non-shared clonotypes. Pairwise subsampling indicated that sequencing depth was expected to affect the degree of clonotype sharing among donors. Naive subsets generally had larger estimated clonotype richness than memory subsets did.

The germline V gene supplies CDR1 LGHNA and CDR2 YNFKEQ. V was cut back by 4 bases and J by 9 bases, leaving a gap of 21 bases between them. From the cysteine up to the phenylalanine, the CDR3 has a length of 15 residues. Solely the CDR3 DNA is kept, with 45 bases framed from the first base. Rearrangement joined TRBV4-2 to TRBJ2-5; the D gene is perhaps TRBD2, from 5 matching bases. Sequenced: naive CD8+ T cells sorted from blood. The cell subset or site label, as the study defines it: CD45RA+CCR7+. This clonotype was sampled from a young man in good health. The bases read TGTGCCAGCAGCCCGAATGCGAACCCTGGAGCGGCCCAGTACTTC. Its protein reads: CASSPNANPGAAQYF.